This T cell receptor beta chain was retrieved from a study of blood T cell repertoires in COVID-19. Study as a whole: Acute and convalescent COVID-19 samples came from the United States, Italy and Spain. Sample material is recorded as cDNA or gDNA derived from T cells, B-cell-depleted T cells, or PBMCs.

Repertoires were generated with immunoSEQ multiplex PCR, while TCRdb's copy carries only in-frame clones and drops some. The repertoire holds hundreds of thousands of clones, nearly 90% seen once, with about an eighth in the top ten. Sequenced sample: peripheral blood. This sequence was found in a woman younger than 30 who had recovered from COVID-19.

In DNA, the CDR3 is TGTGCCAGCAGCGTAGGTTCGGGGTACGAAAAACTGTTTTTT. Translating gives CASSVGSGYEKLFF. The chain recombines TRBV9 with TRBJ1-4; D unclear. The V end was cut by 0 bases, the J end by 8 bases, with 11 bases between. Germline lookup yields CDR1 SGDLS and CDR2 YYNGEE. The CDR3 has 14 amino acids.